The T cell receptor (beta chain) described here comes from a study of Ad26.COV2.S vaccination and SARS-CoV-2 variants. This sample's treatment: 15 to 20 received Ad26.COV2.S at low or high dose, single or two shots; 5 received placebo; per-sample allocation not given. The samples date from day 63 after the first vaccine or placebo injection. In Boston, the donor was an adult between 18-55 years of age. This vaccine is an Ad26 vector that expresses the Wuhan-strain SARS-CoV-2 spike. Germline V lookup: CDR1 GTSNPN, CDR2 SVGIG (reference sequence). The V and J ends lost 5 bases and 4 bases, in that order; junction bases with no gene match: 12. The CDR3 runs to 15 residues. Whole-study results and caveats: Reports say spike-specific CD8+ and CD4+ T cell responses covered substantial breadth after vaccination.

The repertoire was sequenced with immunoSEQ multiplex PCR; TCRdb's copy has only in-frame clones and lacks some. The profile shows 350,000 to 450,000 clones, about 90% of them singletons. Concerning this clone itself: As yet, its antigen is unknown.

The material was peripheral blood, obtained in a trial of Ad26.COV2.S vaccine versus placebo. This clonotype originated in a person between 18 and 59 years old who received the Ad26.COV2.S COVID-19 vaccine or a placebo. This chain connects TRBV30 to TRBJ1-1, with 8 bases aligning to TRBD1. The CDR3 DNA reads TGTGCCTGGGGAATCAGGGGGCTCGGAGGCACTGAAGCTTTCTTT. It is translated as CAWGIRGLGGTEAFF.